The entry below describes one T cell receptor (beta chain). This specimen comes from a study of blood T cell repertoires in COVID-19. Study-wide context: COVID-19 samples from acute and convalescent phases originated in the United States, Italy and Spain.

CDR3 length: 14 residues. CDR1 is SEHNR, CDR2 FQNEAQ, per germline (reference sequence). Trimming at V came to 7 bases and at J to 3 bases, leaving 8 bases not matched to a gene. The repertoire was sequenced with immunoSEQ multiplex PCR; TCRdb's copy has only in-frame clones and lacks some. The sample records approximately 130,000 clones, around 91% being singletons. Sequencing used peripheral blood. This chain joins TRBV7-9 and TRBJ2-7; 8 nucleotides agree with TRBD2. This TCR was recovered from a man between 70 and 80 years old with active or convalescent COVID-19. CDR3 nucleotides: TGTGCCAGCAACCAACTAGCGGAGGGCTACGAGCAGTACTTC. The encoded protein is CASNQLAEGYEQYF. The full variable domain, its missing parts supplied by reference TRBV7-9 and TRBJ2-7, is DTGVSQNPRHKITKRGQNVTFRCDPISEHNRLYWYRQTLGQGPEFLTYFQNEAQLEKSRLLSDRFSAERPKGSFSTLEIQRTEQGDSAMYLCASNQLAEGYEQYFGPGTRLTVT.